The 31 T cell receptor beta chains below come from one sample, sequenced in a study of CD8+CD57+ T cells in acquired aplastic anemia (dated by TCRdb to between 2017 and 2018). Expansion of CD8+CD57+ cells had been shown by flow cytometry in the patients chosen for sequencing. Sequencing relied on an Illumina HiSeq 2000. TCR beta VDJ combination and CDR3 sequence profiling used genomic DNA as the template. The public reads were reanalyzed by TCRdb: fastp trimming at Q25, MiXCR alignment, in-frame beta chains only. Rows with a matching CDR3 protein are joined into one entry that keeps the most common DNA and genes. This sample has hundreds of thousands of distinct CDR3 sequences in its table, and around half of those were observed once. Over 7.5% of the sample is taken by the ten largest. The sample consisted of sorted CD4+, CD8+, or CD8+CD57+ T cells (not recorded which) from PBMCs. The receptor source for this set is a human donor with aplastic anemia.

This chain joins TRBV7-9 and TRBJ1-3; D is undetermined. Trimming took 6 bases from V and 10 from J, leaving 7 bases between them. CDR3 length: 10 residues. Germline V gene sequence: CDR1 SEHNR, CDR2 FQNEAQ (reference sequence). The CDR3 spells CASSPNTIYF. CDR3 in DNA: TGTGCCAGCAGTCCAAATACCATATATTTT.

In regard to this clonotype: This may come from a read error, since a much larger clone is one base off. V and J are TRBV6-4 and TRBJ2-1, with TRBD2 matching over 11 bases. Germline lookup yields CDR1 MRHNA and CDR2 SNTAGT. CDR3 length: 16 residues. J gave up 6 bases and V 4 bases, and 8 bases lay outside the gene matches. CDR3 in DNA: TGTGCCAGCAGTGGTATAGCGGGGGGGCATGTCAATGAGCAGTTCTTC. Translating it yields CASSGIAGGHVNEQFF.

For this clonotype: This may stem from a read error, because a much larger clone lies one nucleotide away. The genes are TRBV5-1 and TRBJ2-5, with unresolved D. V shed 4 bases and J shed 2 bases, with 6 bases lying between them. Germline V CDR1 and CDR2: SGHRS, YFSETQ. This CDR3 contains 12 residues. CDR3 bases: TGCGCCAGCAGCCCATATCAAGAGACCCAGTACTTC. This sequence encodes CASSPYQETQYF.

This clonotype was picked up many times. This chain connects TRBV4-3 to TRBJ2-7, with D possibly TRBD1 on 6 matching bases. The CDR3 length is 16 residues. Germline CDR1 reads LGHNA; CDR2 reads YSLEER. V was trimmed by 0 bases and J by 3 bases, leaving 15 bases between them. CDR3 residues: CASSQDRQGLYYEQYF. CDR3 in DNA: TGCGCCAGCAGCCAAGATAGGCAGGGGCTATACTACGAGCAGTACTTC.

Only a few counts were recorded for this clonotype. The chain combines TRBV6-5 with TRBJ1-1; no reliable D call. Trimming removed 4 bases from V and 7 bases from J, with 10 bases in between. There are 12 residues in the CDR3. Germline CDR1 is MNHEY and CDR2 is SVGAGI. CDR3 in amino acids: CASSLSGFEAFF. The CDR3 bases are TGTGCCAGCAGTTTATCGGGCTTTGAAGCTTTCTTT.

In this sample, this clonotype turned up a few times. Here the CDR3 DNA reads TGTGCCAGCAGCCAAGATCTCAGCGGACCGGGGACAGATACGCAGTATTTT. Translating it yields CASSQDLSGPGTDTQYF. The V call is TRBV4-2, the J call TRBJ2-3; a weak D match, TRBD2 (5 bases). V gave up 0 bases and J gave up 3 bases, with 16 bases separating them. Looked up from germline, CDR1 is LGHNA and CDR2 is YNFKEQ. CDR3 size: 17 residues.

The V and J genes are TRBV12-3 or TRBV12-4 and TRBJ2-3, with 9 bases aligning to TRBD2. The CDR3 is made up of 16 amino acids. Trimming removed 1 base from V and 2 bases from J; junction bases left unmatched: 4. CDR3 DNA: TGTGCCAGCAGTTTAGGAGCGGGGGGCCCCACAGATACGCAGTATTTT. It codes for CASSLGAGGPTDTQYF.

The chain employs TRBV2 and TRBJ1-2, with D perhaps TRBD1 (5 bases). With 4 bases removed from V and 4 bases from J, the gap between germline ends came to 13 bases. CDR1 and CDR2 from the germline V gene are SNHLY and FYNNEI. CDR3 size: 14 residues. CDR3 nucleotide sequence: TGTGCCAGCAGTGGGGACTCAATTGGCTATGGCTACACCTTC. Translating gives CASSGDSIGYGYTF.

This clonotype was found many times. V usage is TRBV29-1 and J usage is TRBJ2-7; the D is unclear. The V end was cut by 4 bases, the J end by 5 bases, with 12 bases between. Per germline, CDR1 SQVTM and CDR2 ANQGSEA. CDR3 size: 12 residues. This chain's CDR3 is CSVGRVAHEQYF. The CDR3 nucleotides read TGCAGCGTTGGCCGCGTGGCCCACGAGCAGTACTTC.

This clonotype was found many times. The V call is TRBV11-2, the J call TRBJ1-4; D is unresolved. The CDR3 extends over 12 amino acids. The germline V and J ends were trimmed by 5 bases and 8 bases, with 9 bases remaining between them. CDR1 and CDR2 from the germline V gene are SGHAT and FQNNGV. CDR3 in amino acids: CASSQRGEKLFF. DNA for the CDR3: TGTGCCAGCAGCCAAAGAGGGGAAAAACTGTTTTTT.

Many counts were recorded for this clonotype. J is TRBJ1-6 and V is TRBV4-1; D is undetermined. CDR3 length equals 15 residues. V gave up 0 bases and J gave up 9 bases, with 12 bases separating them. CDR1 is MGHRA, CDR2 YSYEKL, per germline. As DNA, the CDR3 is TGCGCCAGCAGCCAAGAATTGGGTAGTAGTTCACCCCTCCACTTT. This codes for CASSQELGSSSPLHF.

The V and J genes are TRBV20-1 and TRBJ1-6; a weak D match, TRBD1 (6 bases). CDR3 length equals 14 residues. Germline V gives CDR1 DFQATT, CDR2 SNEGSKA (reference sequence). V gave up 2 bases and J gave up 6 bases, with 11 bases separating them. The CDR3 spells CSARHGQLNSPLHF. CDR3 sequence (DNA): TGCAGTGCTAGACACGGACAGCTTAATTCACCCCTCCACTTT.

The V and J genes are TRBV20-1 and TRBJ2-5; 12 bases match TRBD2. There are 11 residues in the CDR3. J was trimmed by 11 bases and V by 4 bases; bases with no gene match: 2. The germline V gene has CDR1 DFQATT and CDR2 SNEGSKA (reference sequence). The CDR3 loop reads CSAKGLAGQYF. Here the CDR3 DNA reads TGCAGTGCTAAAGGACTAGCGGGACAGTACTTC.

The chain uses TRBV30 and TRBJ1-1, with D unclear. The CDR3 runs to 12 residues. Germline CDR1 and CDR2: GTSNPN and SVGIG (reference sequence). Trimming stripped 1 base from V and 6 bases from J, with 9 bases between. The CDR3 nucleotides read TGTGCCTGGAGTGAGGGAGAACCTGAAGCTTTCTTT. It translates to CAWSEGEPEAFF.

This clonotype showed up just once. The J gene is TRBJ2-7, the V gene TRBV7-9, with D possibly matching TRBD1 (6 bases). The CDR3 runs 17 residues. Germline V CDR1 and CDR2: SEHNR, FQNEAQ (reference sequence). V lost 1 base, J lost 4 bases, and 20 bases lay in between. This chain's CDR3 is CASSLDRDAGTKYEQYF. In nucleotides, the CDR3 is TGTGCCAGCAGCTTAGACAGGGATGCGGGTACTAAATACGAGCAGTACTTC.

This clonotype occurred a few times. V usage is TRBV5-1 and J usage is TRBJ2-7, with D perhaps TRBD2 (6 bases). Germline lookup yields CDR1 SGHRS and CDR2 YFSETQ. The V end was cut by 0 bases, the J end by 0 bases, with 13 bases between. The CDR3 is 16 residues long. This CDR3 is CASSLEGRGASYEQYF. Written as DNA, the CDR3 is TGCGCCAGCAGCTTGGAGGGGCGCGGGGCCTCCTACGAGCAGTACTTC.

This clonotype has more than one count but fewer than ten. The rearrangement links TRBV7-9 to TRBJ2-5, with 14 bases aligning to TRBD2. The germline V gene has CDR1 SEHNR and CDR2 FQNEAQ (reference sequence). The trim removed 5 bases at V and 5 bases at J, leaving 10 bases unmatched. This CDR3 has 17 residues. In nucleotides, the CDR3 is TGTGCCAGCAGCCATCCTATGACTAGCGGGAGGGATGAGACCCAGTACTTC. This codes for CASSHPMTSGRDETQYF.

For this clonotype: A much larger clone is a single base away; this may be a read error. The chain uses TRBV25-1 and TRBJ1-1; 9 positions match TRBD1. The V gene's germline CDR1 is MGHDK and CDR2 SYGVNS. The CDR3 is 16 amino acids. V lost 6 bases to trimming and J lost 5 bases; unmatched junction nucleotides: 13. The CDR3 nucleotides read TGTGCCAGCAGCTCCAGGGGGGACAGGGTATTTACTGAAGCTTTCTTT. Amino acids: CASSSRGDRVFTEAFF.

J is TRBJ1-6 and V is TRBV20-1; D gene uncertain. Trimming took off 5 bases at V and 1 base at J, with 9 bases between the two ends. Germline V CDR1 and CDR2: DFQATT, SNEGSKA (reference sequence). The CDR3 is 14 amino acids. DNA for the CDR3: TGCAGTGCTGCGAGATTGTCCTATAATTCACCCCTCCACTTT. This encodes CSAARLSYNSPLHF.

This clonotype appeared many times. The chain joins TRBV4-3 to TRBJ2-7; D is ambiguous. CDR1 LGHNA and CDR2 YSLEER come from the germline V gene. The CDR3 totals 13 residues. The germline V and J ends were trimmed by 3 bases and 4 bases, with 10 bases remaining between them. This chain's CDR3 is CASSQEKSYEQYF. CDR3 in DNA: TGCGCCAGCAGCCAGGAAAAGTCTTACGAGCAGTACTTC.

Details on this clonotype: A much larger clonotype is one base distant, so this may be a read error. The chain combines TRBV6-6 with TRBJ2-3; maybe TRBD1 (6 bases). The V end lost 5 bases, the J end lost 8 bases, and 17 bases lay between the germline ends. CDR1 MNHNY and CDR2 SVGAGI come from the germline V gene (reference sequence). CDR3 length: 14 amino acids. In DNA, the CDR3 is TGTGCCAGCAGTGAAACGACAGGCCGAGGTACGCAGTATTTT. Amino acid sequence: CASSETTGRGTQYF.

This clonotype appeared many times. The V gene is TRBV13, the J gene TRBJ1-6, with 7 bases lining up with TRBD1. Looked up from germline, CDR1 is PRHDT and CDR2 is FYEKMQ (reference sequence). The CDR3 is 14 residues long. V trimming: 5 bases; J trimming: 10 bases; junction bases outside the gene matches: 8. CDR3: CASSRGQVPSPLHF. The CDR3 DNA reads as TGTGCCAGCAGCAGAGGACAGGTCCCCTCACCCCTCCACTTT. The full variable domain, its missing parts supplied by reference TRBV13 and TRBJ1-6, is AAGVIQSPRHLIKEKRETATLKCYPIPRHDTVYWYQQGPGQDPQFLISFYEKMQSDKGSIPDRFSAQQFSDYHSELNMSSLELGDSALYFCASSRGQVPSPLHFGNGTRLTVT.

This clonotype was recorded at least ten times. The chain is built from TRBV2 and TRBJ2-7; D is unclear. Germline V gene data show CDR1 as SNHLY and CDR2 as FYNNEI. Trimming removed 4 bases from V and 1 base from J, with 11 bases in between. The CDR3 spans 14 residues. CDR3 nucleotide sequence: TGTGCCAGCAGTGCGAGGCAGGCTTCCTACGAGCAGTACTTC. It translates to CASSARQASYEQYF.

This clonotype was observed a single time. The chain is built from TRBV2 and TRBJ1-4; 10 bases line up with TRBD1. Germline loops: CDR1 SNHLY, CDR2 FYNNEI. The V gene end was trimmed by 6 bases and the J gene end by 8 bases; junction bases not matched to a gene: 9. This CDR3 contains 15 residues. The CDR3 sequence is CASRGDRGRSEKLFF. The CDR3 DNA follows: TGTGCCAGCAGAGGAGACAGGGGGCGGTCGGAAAAACTGTTTTTT.

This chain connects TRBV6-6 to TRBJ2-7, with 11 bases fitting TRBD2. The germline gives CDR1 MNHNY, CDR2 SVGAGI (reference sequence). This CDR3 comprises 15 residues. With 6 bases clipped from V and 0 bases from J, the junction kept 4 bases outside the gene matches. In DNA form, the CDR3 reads TGTGCCAGCAGCTCGACTAGCGGGGCCTCCTACGAGCAGTACGTC. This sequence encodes CASSSTSGASYEQYV.

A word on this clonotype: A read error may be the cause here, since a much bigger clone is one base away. CDR3 sequence reads: CASSGPGTLYEQHF. The CDR3 DNA sequence: TGTGCCAGCAGCGGACCCGGGACACTCTACGAGCAGCACTTC. V is TRBV13 and J is TRBJ2-7; maybe TRBD1 (6 bases). The CDR3 is 14 residues long. Looked up from germline, CDR1 is PRHDT and CDR2 is FYEKMQ (reference sequence).

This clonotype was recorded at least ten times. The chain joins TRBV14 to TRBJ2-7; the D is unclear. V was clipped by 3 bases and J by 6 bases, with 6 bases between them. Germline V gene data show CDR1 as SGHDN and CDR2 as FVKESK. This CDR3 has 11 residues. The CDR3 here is CASSQGVEQYF. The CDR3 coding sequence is TGTGCCAGCAGCCAGGGTGTCGAGCAGTACTTC.

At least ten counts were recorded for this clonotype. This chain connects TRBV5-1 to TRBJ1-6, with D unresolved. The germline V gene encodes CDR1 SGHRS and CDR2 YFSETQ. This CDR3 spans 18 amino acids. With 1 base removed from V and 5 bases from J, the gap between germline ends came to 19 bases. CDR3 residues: CASSLWHAHRANNSPLHF. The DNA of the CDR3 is TGCGCCAGCAGCTTGTGGCATGCCCACCGCGCAAATAATTCACCCCTCCACTTT.

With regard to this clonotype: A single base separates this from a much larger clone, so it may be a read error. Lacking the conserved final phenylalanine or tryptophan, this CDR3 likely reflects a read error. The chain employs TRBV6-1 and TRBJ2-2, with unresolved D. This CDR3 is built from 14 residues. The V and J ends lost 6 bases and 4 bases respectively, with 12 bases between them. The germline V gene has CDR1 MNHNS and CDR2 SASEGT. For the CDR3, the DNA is TGTGCCAGCAGCTACGACCACGCCACCGGGGAGCTGTTTCTT. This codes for CASSYDHATGELFL.

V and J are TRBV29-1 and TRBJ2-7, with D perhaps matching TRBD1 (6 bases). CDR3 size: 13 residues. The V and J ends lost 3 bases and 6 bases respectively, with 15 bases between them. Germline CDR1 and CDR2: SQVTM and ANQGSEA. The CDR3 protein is CSVDQGRGGEQYF. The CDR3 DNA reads TGCAGCGTTGATCAGGGCAGGGGTGGCGAGCAGTACTTC.

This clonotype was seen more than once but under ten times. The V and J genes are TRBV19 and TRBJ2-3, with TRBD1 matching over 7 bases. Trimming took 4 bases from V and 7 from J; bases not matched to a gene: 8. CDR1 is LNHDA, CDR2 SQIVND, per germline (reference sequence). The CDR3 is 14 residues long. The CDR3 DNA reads TGTGCCAGTAGTACCTCGGACAGGTCAAATACGCAGTATTTT. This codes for CASSTSDRSNTQYF.